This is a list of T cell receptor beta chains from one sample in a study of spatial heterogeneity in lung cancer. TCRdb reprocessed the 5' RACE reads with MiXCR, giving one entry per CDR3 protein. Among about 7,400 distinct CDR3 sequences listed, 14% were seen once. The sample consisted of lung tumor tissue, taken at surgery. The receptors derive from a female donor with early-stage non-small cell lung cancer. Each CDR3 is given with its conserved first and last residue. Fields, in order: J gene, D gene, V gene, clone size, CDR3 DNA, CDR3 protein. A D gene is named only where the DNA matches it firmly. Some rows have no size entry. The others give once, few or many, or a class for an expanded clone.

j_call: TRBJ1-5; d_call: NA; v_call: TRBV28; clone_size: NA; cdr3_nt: TGTGCCAGCACCTTGTGGGATCAGCCCCAGCATTTT; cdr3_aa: CASTLWDQPQHF
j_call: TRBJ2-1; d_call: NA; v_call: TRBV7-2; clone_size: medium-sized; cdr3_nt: TGTGCCAGCAGCGCCGGGGGTTGGTCCTACAATGAGCAGTTCTTC; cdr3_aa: CASSAGGWSYNEQFF
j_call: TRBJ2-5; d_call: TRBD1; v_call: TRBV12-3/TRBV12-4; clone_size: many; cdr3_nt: TGTGCCAGCAGTTCTTGGGACAGTCAAGAGACCCAGTACTTC; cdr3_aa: CASSSWDSQETQYF
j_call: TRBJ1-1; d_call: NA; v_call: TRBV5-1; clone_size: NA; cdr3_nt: TGCGCCAGCAGCTGGACAGCCCAGAACACTGAAGCTTTCTTT; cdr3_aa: CASSWTAQNTEAFF
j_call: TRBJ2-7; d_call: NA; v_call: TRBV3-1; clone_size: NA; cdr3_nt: TGTGCCAGCAGCCCTACGGGGCGCCTCGAGCAGTACTTC; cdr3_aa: CASSPTGRLEQYF
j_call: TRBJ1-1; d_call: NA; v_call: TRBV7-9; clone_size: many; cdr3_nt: TGTGCCAGCAGCCCACCGGACAACTTGAAAGCTTTCTTT; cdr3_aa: CASSPPDNLKAFF
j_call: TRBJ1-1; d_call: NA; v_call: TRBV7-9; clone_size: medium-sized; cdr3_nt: TGTGCCAGCAAAATCACAGGAAGGACTGAAGCTTTCTTT; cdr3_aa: CASKITGRTEAFF
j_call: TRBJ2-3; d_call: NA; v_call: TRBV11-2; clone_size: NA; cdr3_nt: TGTGCCAGCAGTACACTAACGGGAATAGATACGCAGTATTTT; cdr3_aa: CASSTLTGIDTQYF
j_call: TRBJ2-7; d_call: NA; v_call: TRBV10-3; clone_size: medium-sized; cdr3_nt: TGTGCCATCAGTGATCCACCGAGCTCCTACGAGCAGTACTTC; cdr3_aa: CAISDPPSSYEQYF
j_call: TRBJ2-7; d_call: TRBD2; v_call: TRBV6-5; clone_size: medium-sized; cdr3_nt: TGTGCCAGCACCCCGGGGGGCTCCTACGAGCAGTACTTC; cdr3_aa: CASTPGGSYEQYF
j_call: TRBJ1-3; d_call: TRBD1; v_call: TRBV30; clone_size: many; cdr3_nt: TGTGCCTGGACACAGGGGGCTGGAAACACCATATATTTT; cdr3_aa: CAWTQGAGNTIYF
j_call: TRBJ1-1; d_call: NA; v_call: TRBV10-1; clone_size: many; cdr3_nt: TGCGCCAGCAGTGCCCGGGGGCAAAGTGAAGCTTTCTTT; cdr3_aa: CASSARGQSEAFF
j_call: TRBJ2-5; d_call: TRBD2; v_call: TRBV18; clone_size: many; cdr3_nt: TGTGCCAGCTCACCGGGACTAGGAGAGACCCAGTACTTC; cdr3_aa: CASSPGLGETQYF
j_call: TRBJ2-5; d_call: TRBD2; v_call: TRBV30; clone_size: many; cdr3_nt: TGTGCCTGGAGTGGGGGGGGGAAAGAGACCCAGTACTTC; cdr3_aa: CAWSGGGKETQYF
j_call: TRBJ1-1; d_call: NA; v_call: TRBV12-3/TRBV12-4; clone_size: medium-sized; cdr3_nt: TGTGCCAGCAGTTTATTTTCTGAAGCTTTCTTT; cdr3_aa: CASSLFSEAFF
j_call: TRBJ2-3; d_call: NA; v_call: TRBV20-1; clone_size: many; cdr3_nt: TGCAGTGCTACCGGACTTTCCGCTGGGGATACGCAGTATTTT; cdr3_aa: CSATGLSAGDTQYF
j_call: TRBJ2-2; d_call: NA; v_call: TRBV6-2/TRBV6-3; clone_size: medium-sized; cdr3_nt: TGTGCCAGCAACCAACCCCCGAACACCGGGGAGCTGTTTTTT; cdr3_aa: CASNQPPNTGELFF
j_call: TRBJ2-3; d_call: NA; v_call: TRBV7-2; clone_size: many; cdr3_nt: TGTGCCAGCAGCTTCGGTCCGGTGCGCACAGATACGCAGTATTTT; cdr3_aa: CASSFGPVRTDTQYF
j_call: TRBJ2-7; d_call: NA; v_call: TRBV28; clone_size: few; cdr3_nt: TGTGCCAGCAGCCTAGCGTGGGCCTACGAGCAGTACTTC; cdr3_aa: CASSLAWAYEQYF